A single sample gave rise to the 11 T cell receptor beta chains below, sequenced in a study of T-cell reconstitution after alpha-beta-depleted transplantation in children. Unique molecular identifiers were used to barcode this TCRbeta library. TCRdb analysed the PCR reads with MiXCR anew, one entry per CDR3 protein. The data contain some 180,000 distinct CDR3 sequences, roughly 6.6% of them seen just once; the ten biggest clones take up around 5%. This specimen consisted of PBMCs, obtained before TCRalphabeta/CD19-depleted stem cell transplant. Receptor source: a boy aged 2 to 10 with acute lymphoblastic leukemia, due to receive a stem cell transplant.

Ten or more counts support this clonotype. At one end the junction does not follow the germline gene, possibly because of a read error. The chain joins TRBV7-7 to TRBJ2-3, with 7 bases lining up with TRBD1. Germline V lookup: CDR1 SSHAT, CDR2 FNYEAQ (reference sequence). The CDR3 is made up of 15 amino acids. CDR3 sequence (DNA): TGTGCTAGCAGCGAAGGGACAGTGAGCACAGATACGCAGTATTTT. It codes for CASSEGTVSTDTQYF.

There are a few counts of this clonotype. The chain uses TRBV6-1 and TRBJ1-1; 8 bases align to TRBD1. This CDR3 has 13 residues. Germline-derived CDR1 and CDR2 are MNHNS and SASEGT. Trimming removed 0 bases from V and 12 bases from J; junction bases left unmatched: 6. The CDR3, as DNA: TGTGCCAGCAGTGAAGCCCGGGACAGGAAAACTTTCTTT. It codes for CASSEARDRKTFF.

Many counts were recorded for this clonotype. V gene TRBV2 combines with J gene TRBJ1-3; the D is unclear. The CDR3 is 15 amino acids. The germline V and J ends were trimmed by 7 bases and 4 bases, with 17 bases remaining between them. Germline V CDR1 and CDR2: SNHLY, FYNNEI. This chain's CDR3 is CASMRSQTSGNTIYF. The CDR3 DNA reads TGTGCCAGCATGAGGAGCCAGACGTCCGGAAACACCATATATTTT.

This rearrangement joins TRBV20-1 to TRBJ2-7; 7 nucleotides align to TRBD1. Trimming cost V 6 bases and J 2 bases; bases outside gene matches: 7. Looked up from germline, CDR1 is DFQATT and CDR2 is SNEGSKA (reference sequence). This CDR3 spans 13 amino acids. The CDR3 DNA reads TGCAGTGCCCCTAGGGACAGTGCCTACGAGCAGTACTTC. Translated, it gives CSAPRDSAYEQYF.

Many counts were recorded for this clonotype. This sequence joins TRBV5-1 and TRBJ2-7; D is unclear. The V and J ends lost 0 bases and 6 bases respectively, with 4 bases between them. Germline V CDR1 and CDR2: SGHRS, YFSETQ. The CDR3 has 11 residues. CDR3 in DNA: TGCGCCAGCAGCTTGGGCCCCGAGCAGTACTTC. Encoded protein: CASSLGPEQYF.

This clonotype was detected a few times. This chain connects TRBV6-4 to TRBJ1-2; TRBD1 might be the D (5 bases). V was shortened by 3 bases and J by 2 bases, with 22 bases between the two germline ends. Looked up from germline, CDR1 is MRHNA and CDR2 is SNTAGT. This CDR3 has 18 residues. The CDR3 DNA is TGTGCCAGCAGTGATCTCCGGGACCCACGACGCGAAAACTATGGCTACACCTTC. It codes for CASSDLRDPRRENYGYTF.

This clonotype was observed a few times. Being one base from a much bigger clone, this may be a read error. CDR3 protein: CCARDPGPSGSYNEQFF. DNA for the CDR3: TGCTGTGCTAGAGATCCCGGCCCTAGCGGGAGCTACAATGAGCAGTTCTTC. V is TRBV20-1 and J is TRBJ2-1; TRBD2 matches at 10 bases. Per the germline V gene, CDR1 is DFQATT and CDR2 is SNEGSKA (reference sequence). The CDR3 consists of 17 residues.

This clonotype appeared many times. The rearrangement joins TRBV9 to TRBJ2-7; 11 bases agree with TRBD2. Germline CDR1 SGDLS, CDR2 YYNGEE. This CDR3 is built from 16 residues. V lost 3 bases, J lost 2 bases, and 7 bases stayed unmatched. The CDR3 loop reads CASSGLAGGPPYEQYF. The CDR3 DNA is TGTGCCAGCAGCGGGCTAGCGGGGGGTCCCCCCTACGAGCAGTACTTC.

With respect to this clonotype: With a much larger clone just one base away, this may be a read error. The J gene is TRBJ1-6, the V gene TRBV7-2; D gene ambiguous. Germline-derived CDR1 and CDR2 are SGHTA and FQGNSA. CDR3 length: 15 amino acids. V was clipped by 5 bases and J by 10 bases, with 18 bases between them. The CDR3 coding sequence is TGTGCCAGCAGCGGTCGGAGCTTCGCTGGGTCACCCCTCCACTTT. This codes for CASSGRSFAGSPLHF.

This clonotype was seen repeatedly, ten times or more. The chain uses TRBV27 and TRBJ2-7, with D tentatively TRBD1 or TRBD2 (5 bases each). The CDR3 contains 14 residues. V gave up 5 bases and J gave up 0 bases, with 11 bases separating them. CDR1 is MNHEY and CDR2 is SMNVEV in the germline V gene (reference sequence). The CDR3 spells CASSRDGNSYEQYF. The CDR3 coding sequence is TGTGCCAGCAGTCGGGACGGAAACTCCTACGAGCAGTACTTC.

Ten or more counts support this clonotype. The chain combines TRBV6-2 or TRBV6-3 with TRBJ2-1; D tentatively reads TRBD1 or TRBD2 (6 bases each). Deletions cut 0 bases from V and 8 bases from J, with 11 bases between. The germline V gene has CDR1 MNHEY and CDR2 SVGEGT. The CDR3 has 14 residues. The CDR3, as DNA: TGTGCCAGCAGTTACTCGATGGGGGGCTATGAGCAGTTCTTC. The encoded protein is CASSYSMGGYEQFF.